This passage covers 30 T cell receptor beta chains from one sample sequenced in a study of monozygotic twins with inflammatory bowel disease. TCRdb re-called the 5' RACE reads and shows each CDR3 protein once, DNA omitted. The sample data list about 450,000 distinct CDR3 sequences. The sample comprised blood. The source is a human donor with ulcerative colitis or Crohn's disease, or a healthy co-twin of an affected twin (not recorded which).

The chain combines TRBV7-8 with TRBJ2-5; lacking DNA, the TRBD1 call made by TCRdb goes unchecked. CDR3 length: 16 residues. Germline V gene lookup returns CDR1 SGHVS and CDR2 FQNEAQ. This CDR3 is CASSLEGWGPKETQYF.

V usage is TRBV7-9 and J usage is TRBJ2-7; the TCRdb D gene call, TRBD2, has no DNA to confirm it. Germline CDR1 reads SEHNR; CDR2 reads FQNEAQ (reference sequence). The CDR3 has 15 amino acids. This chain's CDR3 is CASSMGLASSYEQYF.

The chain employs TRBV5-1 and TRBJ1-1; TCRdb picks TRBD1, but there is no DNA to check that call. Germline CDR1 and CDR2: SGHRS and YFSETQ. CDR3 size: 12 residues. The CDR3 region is CASSTGTGEAFF.

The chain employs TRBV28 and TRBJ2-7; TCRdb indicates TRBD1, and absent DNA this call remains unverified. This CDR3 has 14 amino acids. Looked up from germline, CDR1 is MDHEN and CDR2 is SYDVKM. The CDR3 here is CASSPPGQRYEQYF.

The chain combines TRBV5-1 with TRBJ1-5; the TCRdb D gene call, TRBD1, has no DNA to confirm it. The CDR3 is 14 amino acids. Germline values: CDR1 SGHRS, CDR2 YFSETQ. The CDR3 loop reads CASSLAPGYQPQHF.

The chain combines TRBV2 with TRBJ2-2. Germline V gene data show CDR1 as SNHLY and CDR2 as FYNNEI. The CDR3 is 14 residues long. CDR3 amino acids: CASKRLSNTGELFF.

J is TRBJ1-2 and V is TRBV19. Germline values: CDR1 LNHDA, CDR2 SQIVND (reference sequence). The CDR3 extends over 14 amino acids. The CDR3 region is CASSMAQANYGYTF.

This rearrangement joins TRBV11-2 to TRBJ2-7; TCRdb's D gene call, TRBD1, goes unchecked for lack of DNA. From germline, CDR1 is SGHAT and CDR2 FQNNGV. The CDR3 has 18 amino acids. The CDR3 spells CASSSSASFRGSSYEQYF. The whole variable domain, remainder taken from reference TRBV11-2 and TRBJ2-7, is EAGVAQSPRYKIIEKRQSVAFWCNPISGHATLYWYQQILGQGPKLLIQFQNNGVVDDSQLPKDRFSAERLKGVDSTLKIQPAKLEDSAVYLCASSSSASFRGSSYEQYFGPGTRLTVT.

The chain's CDR3 is CASSLGPGGRDTQYF. The chain couples TRBV11-2 to TRBJ2-3; TCRdb outputs TRBD1, but without DNA this stays unchecked. Germline V CDR1 and CDR2: SGHAT, FQNNGV. CDR3 size: 15 residues.

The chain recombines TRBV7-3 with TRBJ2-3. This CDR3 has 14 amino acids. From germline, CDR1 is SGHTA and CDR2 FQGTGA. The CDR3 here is CASSLRSFPDTQYF.

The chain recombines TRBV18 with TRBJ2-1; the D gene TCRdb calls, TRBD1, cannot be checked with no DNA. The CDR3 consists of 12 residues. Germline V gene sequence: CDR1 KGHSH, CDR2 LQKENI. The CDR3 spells CATRTGDNEQFF.

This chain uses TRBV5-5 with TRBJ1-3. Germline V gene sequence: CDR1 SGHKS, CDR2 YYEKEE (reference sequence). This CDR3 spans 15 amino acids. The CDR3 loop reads CASSIDQFSGNTIYF. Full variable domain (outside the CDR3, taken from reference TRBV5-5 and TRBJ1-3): DAGVTQSPTHLIKTRGQQVTLRCSPISGHKSVSWYQQVLGQGPQFIFQYYEKEERGRGNFPDRFSARQFPNYSSELNVNALLLGDSALYLCASSIDQFSGNTIYFGEGSWLTVV.

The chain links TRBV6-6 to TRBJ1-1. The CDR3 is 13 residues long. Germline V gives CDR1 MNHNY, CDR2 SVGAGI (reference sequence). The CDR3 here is CAAAPIMNTEAFF.

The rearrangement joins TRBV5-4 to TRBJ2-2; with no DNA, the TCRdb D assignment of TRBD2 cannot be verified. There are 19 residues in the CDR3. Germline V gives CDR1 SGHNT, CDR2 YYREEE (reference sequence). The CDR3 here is CASSLGLAGGLMNTGELFF.

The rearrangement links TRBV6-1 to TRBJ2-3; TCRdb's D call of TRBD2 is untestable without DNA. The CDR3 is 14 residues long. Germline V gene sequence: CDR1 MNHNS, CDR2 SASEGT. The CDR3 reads CASRPAGGTDTQYF.

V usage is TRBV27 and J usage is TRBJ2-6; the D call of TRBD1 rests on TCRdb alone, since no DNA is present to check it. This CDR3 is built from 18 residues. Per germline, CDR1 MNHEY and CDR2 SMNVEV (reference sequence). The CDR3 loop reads CASSSRGQGFSGANVLTF.

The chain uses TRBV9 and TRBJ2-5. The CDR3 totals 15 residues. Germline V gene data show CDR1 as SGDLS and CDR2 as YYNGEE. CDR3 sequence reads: CASSVVLAGQETQYF.

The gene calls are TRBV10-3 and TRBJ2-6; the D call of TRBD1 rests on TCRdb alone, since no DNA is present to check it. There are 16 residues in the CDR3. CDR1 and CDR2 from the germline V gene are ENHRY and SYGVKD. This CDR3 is CAISSQGLGGANVLTF.

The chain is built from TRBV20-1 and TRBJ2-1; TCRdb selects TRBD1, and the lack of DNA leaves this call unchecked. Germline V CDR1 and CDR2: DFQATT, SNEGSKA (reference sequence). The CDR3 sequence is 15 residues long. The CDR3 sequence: CSAIPGRGWVNEQFF.

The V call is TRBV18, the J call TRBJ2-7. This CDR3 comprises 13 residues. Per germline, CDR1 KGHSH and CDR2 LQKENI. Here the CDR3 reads CASSPVSPYEQYF.

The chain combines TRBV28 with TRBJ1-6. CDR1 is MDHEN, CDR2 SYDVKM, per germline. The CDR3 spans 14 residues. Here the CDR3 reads CASSLTLGNSPLHF.

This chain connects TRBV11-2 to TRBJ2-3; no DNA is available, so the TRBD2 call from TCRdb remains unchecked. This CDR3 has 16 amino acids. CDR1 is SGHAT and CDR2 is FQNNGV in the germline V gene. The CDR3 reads CASSFTGGGDTDTQYF.

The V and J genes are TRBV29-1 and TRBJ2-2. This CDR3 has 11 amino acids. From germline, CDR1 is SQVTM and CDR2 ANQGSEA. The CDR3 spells CSVSRTGELFF.

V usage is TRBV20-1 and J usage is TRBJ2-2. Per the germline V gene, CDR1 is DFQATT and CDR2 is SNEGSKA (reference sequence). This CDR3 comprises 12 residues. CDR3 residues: CSALRETGELFF.

CDR3 amino acids: CASSRYAAGEGRNTEAFF. The chain links TRBV7-6 to TRBJ1-1; there is no DNA to check the TCRdb D call of TRBD1. The CDR3 is made up of 18 amino acids. The germline CDR1 and CDR2 sequences are SGHVS and FNYEAQ.

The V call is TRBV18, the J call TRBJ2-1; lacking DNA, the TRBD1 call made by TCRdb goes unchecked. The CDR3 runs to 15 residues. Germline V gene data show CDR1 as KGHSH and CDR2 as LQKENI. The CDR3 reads CASSPGTGNYNEQFF. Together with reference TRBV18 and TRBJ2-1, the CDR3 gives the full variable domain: NAGVMQNPRHLVRRRGQEARLRCSPMKGHSHVYWYRQLPEEGLKFMVYLQKENIIDESGMPKERFSAEFPKEGPSILRIQQVVRGDSAAYFCASSPGTGNYNEQFFGPGTRLTVL.

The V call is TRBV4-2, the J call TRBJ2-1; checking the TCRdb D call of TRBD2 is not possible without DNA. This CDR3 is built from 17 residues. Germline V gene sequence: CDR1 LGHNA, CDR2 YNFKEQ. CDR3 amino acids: CASSQDPAGVPSNEQFF.

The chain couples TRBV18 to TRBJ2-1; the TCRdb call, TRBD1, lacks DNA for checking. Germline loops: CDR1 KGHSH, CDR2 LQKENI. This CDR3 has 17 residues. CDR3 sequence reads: CASSPPQSRAGGHEQFF.

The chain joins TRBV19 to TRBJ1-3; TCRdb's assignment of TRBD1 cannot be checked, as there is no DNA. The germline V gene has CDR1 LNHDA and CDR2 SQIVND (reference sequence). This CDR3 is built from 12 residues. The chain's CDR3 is CAASGSGNTIYF.

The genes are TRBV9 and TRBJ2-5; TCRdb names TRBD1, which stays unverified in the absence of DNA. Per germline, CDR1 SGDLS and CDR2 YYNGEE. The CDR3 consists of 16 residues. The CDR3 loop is CASSLLGQGRGETQYF.